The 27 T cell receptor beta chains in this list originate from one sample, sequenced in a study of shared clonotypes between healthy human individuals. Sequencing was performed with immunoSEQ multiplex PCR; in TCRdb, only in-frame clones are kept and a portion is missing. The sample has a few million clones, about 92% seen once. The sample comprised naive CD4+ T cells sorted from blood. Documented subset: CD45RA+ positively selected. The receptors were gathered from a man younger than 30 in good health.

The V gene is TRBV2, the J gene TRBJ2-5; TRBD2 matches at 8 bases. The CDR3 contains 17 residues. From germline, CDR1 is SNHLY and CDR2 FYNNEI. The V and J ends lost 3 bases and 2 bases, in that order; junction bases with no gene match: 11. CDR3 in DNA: TGTGCCAGCAGTGAGAGGGGAAGGGCGGGGGGTCAAGAGACCCAGTACTTC. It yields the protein CASSERGRAGGQETQYF.

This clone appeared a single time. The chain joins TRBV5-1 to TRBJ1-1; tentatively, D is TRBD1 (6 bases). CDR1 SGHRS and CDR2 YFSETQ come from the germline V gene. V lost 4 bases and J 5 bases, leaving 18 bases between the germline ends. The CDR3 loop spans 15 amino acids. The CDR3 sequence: CASSVVAGASTEAFF. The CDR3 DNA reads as TGCGCCAGCAGCGTCGTGGCAGGGGCATCAACTGAAGCTTTCTTT. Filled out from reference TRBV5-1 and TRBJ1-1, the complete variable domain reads KAGVTQTPRYLIKTRGQQVTLSCSPISGHRSVSWYQQTPGQGLQFLFEYFSETQRNKGNFPGRFSGRQFSNSRSEMNVSTLELGDSALYLCASSVVAGASTEAFFGQGTRLTVV.

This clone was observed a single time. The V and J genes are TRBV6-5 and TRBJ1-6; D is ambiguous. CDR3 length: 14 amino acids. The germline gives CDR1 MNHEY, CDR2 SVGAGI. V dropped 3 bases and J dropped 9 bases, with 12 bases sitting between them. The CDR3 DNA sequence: TGTGCCAGCAGTTATTGGGTGGAAGGTTCACCCCTCCACTTT. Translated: CASSYWVEGSPLHF.

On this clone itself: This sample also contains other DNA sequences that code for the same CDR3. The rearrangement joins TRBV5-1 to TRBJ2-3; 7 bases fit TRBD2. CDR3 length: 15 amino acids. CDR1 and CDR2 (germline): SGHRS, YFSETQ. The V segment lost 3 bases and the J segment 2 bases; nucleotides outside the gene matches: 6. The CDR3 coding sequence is TGCGCCAGCAGCTCCCTGGGGGGGGACACAGATACGCAGTATTTT. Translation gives CASSSLGGDTDTQYF.

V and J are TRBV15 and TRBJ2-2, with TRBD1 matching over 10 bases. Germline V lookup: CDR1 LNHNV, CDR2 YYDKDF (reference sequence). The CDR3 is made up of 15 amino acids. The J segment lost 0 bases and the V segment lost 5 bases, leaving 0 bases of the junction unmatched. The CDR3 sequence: CATSGQGANTGELFF. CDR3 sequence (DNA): TGTGCCACCAGCGGACAGGGGGCGAACACCGGGGAGCTGTTTTTT.

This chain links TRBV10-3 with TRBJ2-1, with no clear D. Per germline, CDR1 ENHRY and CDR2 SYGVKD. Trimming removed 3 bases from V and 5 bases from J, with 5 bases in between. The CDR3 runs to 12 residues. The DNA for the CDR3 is TGTGCCATCAGTGAACGGAACAATGAGCAGTTCTTC. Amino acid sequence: CAISERNNEQFF.

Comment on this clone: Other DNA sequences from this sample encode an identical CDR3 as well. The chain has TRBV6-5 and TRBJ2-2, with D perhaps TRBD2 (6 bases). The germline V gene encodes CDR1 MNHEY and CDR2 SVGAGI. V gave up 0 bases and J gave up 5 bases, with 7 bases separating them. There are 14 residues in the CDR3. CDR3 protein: CASSYSGGTGELFF. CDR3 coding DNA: TGTGCCAGCAGTTACTCAGGAGGGACCGGGGAGCTGTTTTTT.

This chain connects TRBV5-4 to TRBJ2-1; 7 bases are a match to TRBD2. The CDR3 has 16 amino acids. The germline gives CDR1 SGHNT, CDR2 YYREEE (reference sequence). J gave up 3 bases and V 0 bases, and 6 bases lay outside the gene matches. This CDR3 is CASSLGVAGYYNEQFF. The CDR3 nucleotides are TGTGCCAGCAGCTTGGGGGTAGCGGGCTACTACAATGAGCAGTTCTTC. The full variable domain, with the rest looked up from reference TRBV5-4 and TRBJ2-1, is ETGVTQSPTHLIKTRGQQVTLRCSSQSGHNTVSWYQQALGQGPQFIFQYYREEENGRGNFPPRFSGLQFPNYSSELNVNALELDDSALYLCASSLGVAGYYNEQFFGPGTRLTVL.

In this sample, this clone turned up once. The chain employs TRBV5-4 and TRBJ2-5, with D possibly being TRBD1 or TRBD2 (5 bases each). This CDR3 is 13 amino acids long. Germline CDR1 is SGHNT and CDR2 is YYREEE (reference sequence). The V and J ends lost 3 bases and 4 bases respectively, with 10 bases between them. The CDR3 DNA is TGTGCCAGCAGCTCCGGGACGGTAGAGACCCAGTACTTC. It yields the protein CASSSGTVETQYF.

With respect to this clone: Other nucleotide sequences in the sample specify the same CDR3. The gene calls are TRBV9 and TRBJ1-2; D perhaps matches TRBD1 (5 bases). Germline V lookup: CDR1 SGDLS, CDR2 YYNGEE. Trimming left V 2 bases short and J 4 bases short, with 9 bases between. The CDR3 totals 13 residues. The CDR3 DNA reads TGTGCCAGCAGCGTGGGGCAGTCCTATGGCTACACCTTC. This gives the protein CASSVGQSYGYTF.

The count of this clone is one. The DNA for the CDR3 is TGCGCCAGCAGCCAAGAGTCCGCTAGCGGGGGGATCGGGGAGCTGTTTTTT. Translating gives CASSQESASGGIGELFF. This chain joins TRBV4-1 and TRBJ2-2, with TRBD2 matching over 11 bases. The germline V gene encodes CDR1 MGHRA and CDR2 YSYEKL. The J segment lost 7 bases and the V segment lost 0 bases, leaving 7 bases of the junction unmatched. The CDR3 has 17 residues.

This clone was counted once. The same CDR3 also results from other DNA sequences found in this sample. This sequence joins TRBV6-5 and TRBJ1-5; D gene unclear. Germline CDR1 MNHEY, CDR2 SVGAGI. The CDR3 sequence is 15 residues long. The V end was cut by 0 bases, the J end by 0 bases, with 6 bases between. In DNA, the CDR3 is TGTGCCAGCAGTTACTCTGGTAGTAGCAATCAGCCCCAGCATTTT. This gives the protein CASSYSGSSNQPQHF.

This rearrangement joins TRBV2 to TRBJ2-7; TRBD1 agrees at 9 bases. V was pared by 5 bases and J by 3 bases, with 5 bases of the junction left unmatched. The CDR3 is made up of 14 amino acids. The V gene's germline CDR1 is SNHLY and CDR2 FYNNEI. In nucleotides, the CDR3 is TGTGCCAGCAGTCGGGACAGGGAAATCTACGAGCAGTACTTC. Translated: CASSRDREIYEQYF.

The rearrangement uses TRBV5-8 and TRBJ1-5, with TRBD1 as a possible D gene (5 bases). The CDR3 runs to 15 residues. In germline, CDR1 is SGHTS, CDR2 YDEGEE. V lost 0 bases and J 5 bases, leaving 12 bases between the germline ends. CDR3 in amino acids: CASSLVQGPHQPQHF. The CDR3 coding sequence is TGTGCCAGCAGCTTGGTTCAGGGACCTCATCAGCCCCAGCATTTT.

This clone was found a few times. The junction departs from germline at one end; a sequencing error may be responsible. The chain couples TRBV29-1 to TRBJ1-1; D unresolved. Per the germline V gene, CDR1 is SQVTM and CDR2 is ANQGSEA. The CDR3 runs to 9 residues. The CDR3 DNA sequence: TGCAGCATTGAAGATGAAGCTTTCTTT. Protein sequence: CSIEDEAFF. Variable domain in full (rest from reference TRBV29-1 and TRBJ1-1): SAVISQKPSRDICQRGTSLTIQCQVDSQVTMMFWYRQQPGQSLTLIATANQGSEATYESGFVIDKFPISRPNLTFSTLTVSNMSPEDSSIYLCSIEDEAFFGQGTRLTVV.

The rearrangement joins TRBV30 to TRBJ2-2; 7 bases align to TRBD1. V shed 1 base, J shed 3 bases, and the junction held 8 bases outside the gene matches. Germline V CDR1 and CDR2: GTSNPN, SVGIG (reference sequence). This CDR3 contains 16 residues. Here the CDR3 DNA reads TGTGCCTGGAGTGGAGCAGGGGGATCGGACACCGGGGAGCTGTTTTTT. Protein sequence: CAWSGAGGSDTGELFF. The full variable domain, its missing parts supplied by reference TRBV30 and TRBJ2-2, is SQTIHQWPATLVQPVGSPLSLECTVEGTSNPNLYWYRQAAGRGLQLLFYSVGIGQISSEVPQNLSASRPQDRQFILSSKKLLLSDSGFYLCAWSGAGGSDTGELFFGEGSRLTVL.

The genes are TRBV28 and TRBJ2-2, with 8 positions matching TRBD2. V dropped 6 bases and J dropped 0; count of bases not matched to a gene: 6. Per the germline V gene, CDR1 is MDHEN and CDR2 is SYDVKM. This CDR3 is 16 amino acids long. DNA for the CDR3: TGTGCCAGCAGGACCGGGGGGGCTCCGAACACCGGGGAGCTGTTTTTT. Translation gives CASRTGGAPNTGELFF.

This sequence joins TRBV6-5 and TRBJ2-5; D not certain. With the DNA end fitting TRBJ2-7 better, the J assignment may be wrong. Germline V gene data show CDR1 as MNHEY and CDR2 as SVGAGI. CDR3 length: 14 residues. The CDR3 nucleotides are TGTGCCAGCGGTGGGATGATGAGCTCCTACGAGCAGTACTTC. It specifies CASGGMMSSYEQYF.

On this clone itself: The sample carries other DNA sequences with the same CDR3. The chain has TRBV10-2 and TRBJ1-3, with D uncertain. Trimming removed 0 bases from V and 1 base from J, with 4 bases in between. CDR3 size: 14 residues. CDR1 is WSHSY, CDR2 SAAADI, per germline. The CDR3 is CASSESGSGNTIYF. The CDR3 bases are TGCGCCAGCAGTGAGTCGGGTTCTGGAAACACCATATATTTT.

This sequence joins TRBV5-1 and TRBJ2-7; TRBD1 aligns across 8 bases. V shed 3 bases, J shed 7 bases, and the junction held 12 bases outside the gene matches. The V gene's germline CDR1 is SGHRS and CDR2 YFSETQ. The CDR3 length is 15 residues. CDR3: CASSSLSGTGQEQYF. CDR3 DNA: TGCGCCAGCAGCTCCTTATCCGGGACAGGACAGGAGCAGTACTTC.

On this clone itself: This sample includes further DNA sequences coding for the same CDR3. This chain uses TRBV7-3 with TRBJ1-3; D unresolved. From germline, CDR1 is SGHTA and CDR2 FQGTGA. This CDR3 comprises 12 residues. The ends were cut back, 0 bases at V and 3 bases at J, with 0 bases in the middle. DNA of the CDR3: TGTGCCAGCAGCTTAACTGGAAACACCATATATTTT. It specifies CASSLTGNTIYF.

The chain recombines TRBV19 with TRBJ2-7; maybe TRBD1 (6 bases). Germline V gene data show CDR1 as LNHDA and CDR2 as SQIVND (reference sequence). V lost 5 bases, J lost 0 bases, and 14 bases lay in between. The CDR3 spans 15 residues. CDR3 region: CASSFRQESSYEQYF. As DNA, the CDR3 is TGTGCCAGTAGTTTCCGACAGGAGAGCTCCTACGAGCAGTACTTC. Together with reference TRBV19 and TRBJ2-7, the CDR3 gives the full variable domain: DGGITQSPKYLFRKEGQNVTLSCEQNLNHDAMYWYRQDPGQGLRLIYYSQIVNDFQKGDIAEGYSVSREKKESFPLTVTSAQKNPTAFYLCASSFRQESSYEQYFGPGTRLTVT.

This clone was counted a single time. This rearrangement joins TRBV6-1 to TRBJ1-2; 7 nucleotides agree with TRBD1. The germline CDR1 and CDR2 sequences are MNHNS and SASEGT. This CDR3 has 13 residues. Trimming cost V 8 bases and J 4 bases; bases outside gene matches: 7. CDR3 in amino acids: CASQGGSSYGYTF. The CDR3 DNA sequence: TGTGCCAGCCAGGGGGGTTCTAGCTATGGCTACACCTTC.

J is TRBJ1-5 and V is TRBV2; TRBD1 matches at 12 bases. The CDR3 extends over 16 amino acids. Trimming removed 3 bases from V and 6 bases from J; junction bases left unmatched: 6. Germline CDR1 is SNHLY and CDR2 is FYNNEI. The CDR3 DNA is TGTGCCAGCAGTGACCGGGGACAGGGGGCTTTTCAGCCCCAGCATTTT. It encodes CASSDRGQGAFQPQHF.

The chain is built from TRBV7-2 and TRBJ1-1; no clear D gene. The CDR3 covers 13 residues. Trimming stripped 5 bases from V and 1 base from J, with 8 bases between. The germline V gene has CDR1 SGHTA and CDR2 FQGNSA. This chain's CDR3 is CASSPEPNTEAFF. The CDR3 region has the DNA TGTGCCAGCAGCCCGGAACCGAACACTGAAGCTTTCTTT. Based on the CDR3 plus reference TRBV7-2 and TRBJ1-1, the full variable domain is GAGVSQSPSNKVTEKGKDVELRCDPISGHTALYWYRQSLGQGLEFLIYFQGNSAPDKSGLPSDRFSAERTGGSVSTLTIQRTQQEDSAVYLCASSPEPNTEAFFGQGTRLTVV.

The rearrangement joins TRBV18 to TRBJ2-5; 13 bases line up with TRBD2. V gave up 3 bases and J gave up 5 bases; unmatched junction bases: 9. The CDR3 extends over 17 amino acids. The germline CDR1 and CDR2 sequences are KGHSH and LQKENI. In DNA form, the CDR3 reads TGTGCCAGCTCACCCACTAGCGGGGGGGCCGTGCGGGAGACCCAGTACTTC. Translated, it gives CASSPTSGGAVRETQYF.

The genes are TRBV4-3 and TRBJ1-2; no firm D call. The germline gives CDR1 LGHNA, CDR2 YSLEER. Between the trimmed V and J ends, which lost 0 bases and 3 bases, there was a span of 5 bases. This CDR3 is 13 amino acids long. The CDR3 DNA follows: TGCGCCAGCAGCCAAGACGATCACTATGGCTACACCTTC. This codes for CASSQDDHYGYTF.